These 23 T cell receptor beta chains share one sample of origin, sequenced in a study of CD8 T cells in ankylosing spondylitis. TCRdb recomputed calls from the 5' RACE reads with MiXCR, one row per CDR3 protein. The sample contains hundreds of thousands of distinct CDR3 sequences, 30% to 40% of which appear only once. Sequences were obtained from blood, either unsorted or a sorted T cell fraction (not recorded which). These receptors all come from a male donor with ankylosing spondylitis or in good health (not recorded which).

CDR3 sequence reads: CASSPWTSPPPDTQYF. The CDR3 DNA sequence: TGTGCCAGCAGCCCGTGGACTAGCCCACCCCCAGATACGCAGTATTTT. The V and J genes are TRBV11-2 and TRBJ2-3, with TRBD2 identical over 8 bases. V gave up 5 bases and J gave up 4 bases; unmatched junction bases: 11. Germline V gene sequence: CDR1 SGHAT, CDR2 FQNNGV. The CDR3 extends over 16 amino acids.

The CDR3 reads CASSLAAGHTEAFF. The CDR3 DNA follows: TGTGCCAGCAGCTTAGCGGCAGGGCACACTGAAGCTTTCTTT. The chain is built from TRBV7-8 and TRBJ1-1; possibly TRBD1 for D (5 bases). CDR1 and CDR2 (germline): SGHVS, FQNEAQ. Trimming cost V 0 bases and J 3 bases, with 8 bases left between them. CDR3 size: 14 residues.

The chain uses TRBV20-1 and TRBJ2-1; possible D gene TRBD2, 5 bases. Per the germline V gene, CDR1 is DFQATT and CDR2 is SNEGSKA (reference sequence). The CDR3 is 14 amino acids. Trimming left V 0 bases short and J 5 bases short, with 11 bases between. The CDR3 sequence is CSARDSGYHNEQFF. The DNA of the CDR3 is TGCAGTGCTAGAGATTCGGGGTACCACAATGAGCAGTTCTTC.

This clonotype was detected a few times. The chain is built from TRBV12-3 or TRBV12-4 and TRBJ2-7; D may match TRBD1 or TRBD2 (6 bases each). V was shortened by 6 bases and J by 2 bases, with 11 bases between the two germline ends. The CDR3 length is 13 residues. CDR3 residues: CASRRDTAYEQYF. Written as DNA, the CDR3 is TGTGCCAGCAGGCGGGACACAGCCTACGAGCAGTACTTC.

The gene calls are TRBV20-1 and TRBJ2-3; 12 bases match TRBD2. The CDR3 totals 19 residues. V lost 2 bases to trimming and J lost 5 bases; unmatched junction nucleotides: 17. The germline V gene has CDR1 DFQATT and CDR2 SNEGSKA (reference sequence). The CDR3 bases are TGCAGTGCTAGATTCTACCGACTAGCGGGGGATGCTTTGGGAGATACGCAGTATTTT. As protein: CSARFYRLAGDALGDTQYF.

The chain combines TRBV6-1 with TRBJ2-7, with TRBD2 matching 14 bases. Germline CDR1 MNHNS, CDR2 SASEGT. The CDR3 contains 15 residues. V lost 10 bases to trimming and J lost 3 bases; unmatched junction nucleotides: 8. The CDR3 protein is CATYGTSGGHYEQYF. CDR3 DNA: TGTGCCACCTACGGGACTAGCGGGGGACACTACGAGCAGTACTTC.

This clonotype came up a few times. Written as DNA, the CDR3 is TGCAGTGCCCCCCGCTCACAGGGCAGGAACACTGAAGCTTTCTTT. This translates into CSAPRSQGRNTEAFF. J is TRBJ1-1 and V is TRBV20-1; a weak D match, TRBD1 (6 bases). Germline assignment: CDR1 DFQATT and CDR2 SNEGSKA (reference sequence). Trimming cost V 6 bases and J 1 base, with 18 bases left between them. The CDR3 is 15 residues long.

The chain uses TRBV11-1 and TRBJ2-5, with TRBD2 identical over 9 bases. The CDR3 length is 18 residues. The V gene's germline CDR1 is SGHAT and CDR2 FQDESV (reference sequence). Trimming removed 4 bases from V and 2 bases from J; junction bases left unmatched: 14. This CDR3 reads CASSSGLAGAHRQETQYF. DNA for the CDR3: TGTGCCAGCAGCTCCGGTTTAGCGGGAGCTCACAGACAAGAGACCCAGTACTTC.

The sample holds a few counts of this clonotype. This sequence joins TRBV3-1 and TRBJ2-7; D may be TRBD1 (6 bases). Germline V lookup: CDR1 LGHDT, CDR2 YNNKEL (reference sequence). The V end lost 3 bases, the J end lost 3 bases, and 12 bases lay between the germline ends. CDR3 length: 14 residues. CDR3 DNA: TGTGCCAGCAGCCAGGGTCAGGGGCTCTACGAGCAGTACTTC. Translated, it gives CASSQGQGLYEQYF.

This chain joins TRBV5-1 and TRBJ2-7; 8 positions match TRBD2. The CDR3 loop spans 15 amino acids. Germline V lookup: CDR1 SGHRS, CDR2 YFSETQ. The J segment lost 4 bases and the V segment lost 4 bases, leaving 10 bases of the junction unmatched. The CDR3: CASSPLGGGWYEQYF. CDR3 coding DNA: TGCGCCAGCAGCCCGCTCGGGGGGGGCTGGTACGAGCAGTACTTC.

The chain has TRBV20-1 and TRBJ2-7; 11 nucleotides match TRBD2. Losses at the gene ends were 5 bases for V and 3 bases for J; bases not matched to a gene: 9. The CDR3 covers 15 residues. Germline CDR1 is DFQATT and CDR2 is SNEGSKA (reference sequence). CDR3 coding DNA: TGCAGTGCTCTGGGACTAGCGGAGACTCACTACGAGCAGTACTTC. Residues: CSALGLAETHYEQYF.

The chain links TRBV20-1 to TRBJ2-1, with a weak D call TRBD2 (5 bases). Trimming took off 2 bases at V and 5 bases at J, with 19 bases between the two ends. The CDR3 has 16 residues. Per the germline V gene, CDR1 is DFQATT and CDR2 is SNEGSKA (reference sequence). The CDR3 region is CSARMKWASIHNEQFF. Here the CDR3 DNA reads TGCAGTGCTAGAATGAAGTGGGCTAGCATCCACAATGAGCAGTTCTTC.

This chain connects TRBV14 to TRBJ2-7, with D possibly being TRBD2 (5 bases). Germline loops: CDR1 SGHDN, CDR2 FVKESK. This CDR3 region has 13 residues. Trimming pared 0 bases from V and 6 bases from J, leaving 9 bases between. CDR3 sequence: CASSQERASEQYF. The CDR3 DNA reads TGTGCCAGCAGCCAAGAGAGGGCGTCCGAGCAGTACTTC.

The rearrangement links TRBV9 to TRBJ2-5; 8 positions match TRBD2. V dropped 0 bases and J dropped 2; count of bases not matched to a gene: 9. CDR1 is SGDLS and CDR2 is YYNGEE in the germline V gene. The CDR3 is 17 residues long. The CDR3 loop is CASSVGSAGGLQETQYF. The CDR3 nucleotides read TGTGCCAGCAGCGTAGGGTCGGCGGGGGGACTACAAGAGACCCAGTACTTC.

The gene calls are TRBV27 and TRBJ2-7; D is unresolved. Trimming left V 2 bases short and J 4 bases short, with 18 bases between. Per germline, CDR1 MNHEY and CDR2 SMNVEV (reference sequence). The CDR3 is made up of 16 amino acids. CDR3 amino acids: CASSLVFPGEIYEQYF. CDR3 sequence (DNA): TGTGCCAGCAGTTTAGTCTTCCCTGGCGAAATTTACGAGCAGTACTTC.

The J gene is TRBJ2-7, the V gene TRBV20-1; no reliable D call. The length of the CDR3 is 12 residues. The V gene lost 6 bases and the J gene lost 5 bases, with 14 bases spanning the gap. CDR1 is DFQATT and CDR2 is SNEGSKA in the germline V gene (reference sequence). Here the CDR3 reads CSASTLGDEQYF. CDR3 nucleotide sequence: TGCAGTGCCTCAACCCTCGGCGACGAGCAGTACTTC.

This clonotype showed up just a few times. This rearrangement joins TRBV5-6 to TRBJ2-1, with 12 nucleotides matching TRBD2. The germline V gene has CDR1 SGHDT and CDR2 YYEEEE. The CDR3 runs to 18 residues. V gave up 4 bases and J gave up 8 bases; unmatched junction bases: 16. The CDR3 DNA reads TGTGCCAGCAGCACGACGACTAGCGGGGGCCAAGGGGACTATGAGCAGTTCTTC. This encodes CASSTTTSGGQGDYEQFF.

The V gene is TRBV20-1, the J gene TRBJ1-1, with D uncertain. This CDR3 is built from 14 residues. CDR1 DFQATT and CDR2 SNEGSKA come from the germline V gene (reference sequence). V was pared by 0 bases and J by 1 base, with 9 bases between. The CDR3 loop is CSARDVSQNTEAFF. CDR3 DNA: TGCAGTGCTAGAGATGTCAGCCAGAACACTGAAGCTTTCTTT.

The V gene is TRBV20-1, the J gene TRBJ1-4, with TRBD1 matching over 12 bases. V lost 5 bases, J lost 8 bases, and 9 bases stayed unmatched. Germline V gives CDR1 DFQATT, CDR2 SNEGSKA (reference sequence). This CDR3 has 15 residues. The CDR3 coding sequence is TGCAGTGCTCCCGGGACAGGGGGCGCCTTGGAAAAACTGTTTTTT. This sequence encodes CSAPGTGGALEKLFF.

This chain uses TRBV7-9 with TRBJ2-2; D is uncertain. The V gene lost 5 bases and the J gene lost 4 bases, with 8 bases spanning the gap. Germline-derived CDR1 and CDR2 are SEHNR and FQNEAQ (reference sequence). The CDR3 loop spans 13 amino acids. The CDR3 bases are TGTGCCAGCAGCCCATTCACCACCGGGGAGCTGTTTTTT. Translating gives CASSPFTTGELFF.

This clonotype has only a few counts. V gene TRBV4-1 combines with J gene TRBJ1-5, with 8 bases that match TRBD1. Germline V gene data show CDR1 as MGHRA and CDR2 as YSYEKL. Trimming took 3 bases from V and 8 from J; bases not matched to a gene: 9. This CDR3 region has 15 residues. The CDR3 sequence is CASSQMQGAGEPQHF. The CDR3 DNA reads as TGCGCCAGCAGCCAGATGCAGGGGGCGGGGGAGCCCCAGCATTTT.

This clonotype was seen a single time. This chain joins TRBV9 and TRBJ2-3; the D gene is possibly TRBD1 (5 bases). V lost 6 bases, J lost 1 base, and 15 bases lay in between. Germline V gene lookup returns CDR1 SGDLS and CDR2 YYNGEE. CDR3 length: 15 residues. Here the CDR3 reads CASTRVPSRTDTQYF. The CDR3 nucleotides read TGTGCCAGCACCAGGGTCCCATCACGCACAGATACGCAGTATTTT.

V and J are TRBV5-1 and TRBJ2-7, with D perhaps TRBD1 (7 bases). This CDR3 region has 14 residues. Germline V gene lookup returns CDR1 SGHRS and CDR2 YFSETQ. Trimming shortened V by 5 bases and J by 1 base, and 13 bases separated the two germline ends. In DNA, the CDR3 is TGCGCCAGCAGGCAGGGGGGCCAGTCCTACGAGCAGTACTTC. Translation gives CASRQGGQSYEQYF.